This TCR beta chain was recorded in a study of OX40 agonist ivuxolimab in advanced cancers. The overall study: Dose-escalation patients suffered from hepatocellular carcinoma, melanoma, renal cell or head and neck cancer.

The timepoints at which blood was sampled were baseline, cycle 4 day 1, and cycle 7 day 1. Concerning this clone itself: What it binds is not known.

Assay: immunoSEQ multiplex PCR; the TCRdb copy retains only in-frame clones and omits some. In the table there are 90,000 to 150,000 clones, 75% to 90% of which are singletons. Regarding the study as a whole: Normalized T-cell clonal expansion was also low in a subset of nonresponders. Within 6 weeks, CD4+ and CD8+ blood T cells expanded clonally at 0.1 to 3.0 mg/kg.

The sequence was obtained from an adult with an advanced solid tumor such as melanoma, head and neck, liver or kidney cancer. The source material was CD4+ or CD8+ T cells sorted from blood, sampled in a trial of the OX40 agonist ivuxolimab.

The CDR3 loop is CASSFPWGTGLAGLPTQYF. The CDR3 nucleotides are TGTGCCAGCAGTTTTCCTTGGGGGACGGGACTAGCGGGGCTACCTACGCAGTATTTT. The V and J genes are TRBV28 and TRBJ2-3; 13 nucleotides line up with TRBD2. Germline CDR1 is MDHEN and CDR2 is SYDVKM. The CDR3 spans 19 residues. V shed 3 bases, J shed 8 bases, and the junction held 17 bases outside the gene matches.